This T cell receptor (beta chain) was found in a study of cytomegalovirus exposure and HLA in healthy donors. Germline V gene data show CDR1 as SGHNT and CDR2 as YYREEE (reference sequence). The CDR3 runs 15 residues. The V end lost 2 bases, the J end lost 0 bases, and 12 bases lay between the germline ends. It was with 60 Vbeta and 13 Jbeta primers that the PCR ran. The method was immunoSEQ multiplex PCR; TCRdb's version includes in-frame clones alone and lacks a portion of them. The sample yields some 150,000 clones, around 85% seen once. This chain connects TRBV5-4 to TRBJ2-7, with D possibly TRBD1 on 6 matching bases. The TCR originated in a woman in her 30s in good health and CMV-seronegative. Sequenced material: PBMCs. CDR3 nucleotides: TGTGCCAGCAGCTTTGGGGGCAGGAGCTCCTACGAGCAGTACTTC. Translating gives CASSFGGRSSYEQYF.